The TCR beta chain described here comes from a study of blood T cell repertoires in COVID-19. Across the study: Acute and convalescent COVID-19 specimens originated in the United States, Italy and Spain. Nucleic acid was either cDNA or gDNA, and it came from T cells, B-cell-depleted T cells, or PBMCs.

In the authors' methods: Amplified reference gene primers provided the basis for estimating nucleated cell counts. Sequenced by immunoSEQ multiplex PCR; TCRdb stores in-frame clones only, minus some. Clone size and the V and J calls come from that table; the DNA yielded D and trimming. Here the sample spans over 150,000 clones, roughly four fifths being singletons. The trim removed 0 bases at V and 4 bases at J, leaving 1 base unmatched. This CDR3 contains 15 residues. CDR1 and CDR2 (germline): SGHTA, FQGNSA. This receptor was identified in a woman at least 80 years old with acute or convalescent COVID-19. Sequenced sample: peripheral blood. This chain joins TRBV7-2 and TRBJ1-3; 9 bases are a match to TRBD1. In nucleotides, the CDR3 is TGTGCCAGCAGCTTAGCGACAGGGGGAGGAAACACCATATATTTT. Encoded protein: CASSLATGGGNTIYF.